These 5 T cell receptor beta chains share one sample of origin, sequenced in a study of T cells in Graves' hyperthyroidism and ophthalmopathy. Authors of the study amplified TCR beta CDR3 regions from RNA transcripts. A set of HTBI primers served as the primers for a first-round RT-PCR of the TCR CDR3. TCRdb itself ran the multiplex PCR reads through MiXCR, one entry per CDR3 protein. The sample shows some 360,000 distinct CDR3 sequences, around 13% of them seen only once. The sequenced material came from blood. The source is a woman aged 55-69 years with Graves' hyperthyroidism.

A few counts support this clonotype. The chain carries TRBV27 and TRBJ1-5, with 9 bases identical to TRBD1. V was pared by 5 bases and J by 6 bases, with 11 bases of the junction left unmatched. This CDR3 spans 16 amino acids. Germline values: CDR1 MNHEY, CDR2 SMNVEV (reference sequence). The CDR3 DNA sequence: TGTGCCAGCAGTCTCACAGGGGGCAGTCTCGGTCAGCCCCAGCATTTT. It specifies CASSLTGGSLGQPQHF.

This clonotype was picked up a small number of times. The gene calls are TRBV28 and TRBJ1-1; weak D call: TRBD1 (6 bases). The germline V gene has CDR1 MDHEN and CDR2 SYDVKM. The CDR3 loop spans 15 amino acids. V dropped 7 bases and J dropped 4 bases, with 19 bases sitting between them. The CDR3 sequence: CASISIGGPRTEAFF. CDR3 nucleotide sequence: TGTGCCAGCATAAGTATCGGGGGGCCGCGCACTGAAGCTTTCTTT.

This clonotype has more than one count but fewer than ten. The chain is built from TRBV5-1 and TRBJ2-1; D may be TRBD1 (5 bases). V dropped 0 bases and J dropped 7 bases, with 11 bases sitting between them. Germline loops: CDR1 SGHRS, CDR2 YFSETQ. The CDR3 has 14 residues. The CDR3 DNA is TGCGCCAGCAGCTTGGAGGCAGGGTTAAATGAGCAGTTCTTC. It translates to CASSLEAGLNEQFF.

This clonotype was observed at least ten times. The chain recombines TRBV30 with TRBJ2-1; TRBD2 might be the D (5 bases). The V end lost 2 bases, the J end lost 9 bases, and 8 bases lay between the germline ends. CDR3 length: 11 amino acids. The germline V gene encodes CDR1 GTSNPN and CDR2 SVGIG (reference sequence). This CDR3 is CAWSLGSEQFF. DNA for the CDR3: TGTGCCTGGAGTTTAGGGAGTGAGCAGTTCTTC.

This clonotype was observed at least ten times. The chain has TRBV9 and TRBJ2-1, with 9 bases matching TRBD2. Germline V CDR1 and CDR2: SGDLS, YYNGEE. CDR3 length: 17 amino acids. J gave up 6 bases and V 0 bases, and 10 bases lay outside the gene matches. The CDR3 sequence is CASSVGGRGLGGNEQFF. CDR3 coding DNA: TGTGCCAGCAGCGTAGGCGGGAGGGGATTGGGTGGCAATGAGCAGTTCTTC.